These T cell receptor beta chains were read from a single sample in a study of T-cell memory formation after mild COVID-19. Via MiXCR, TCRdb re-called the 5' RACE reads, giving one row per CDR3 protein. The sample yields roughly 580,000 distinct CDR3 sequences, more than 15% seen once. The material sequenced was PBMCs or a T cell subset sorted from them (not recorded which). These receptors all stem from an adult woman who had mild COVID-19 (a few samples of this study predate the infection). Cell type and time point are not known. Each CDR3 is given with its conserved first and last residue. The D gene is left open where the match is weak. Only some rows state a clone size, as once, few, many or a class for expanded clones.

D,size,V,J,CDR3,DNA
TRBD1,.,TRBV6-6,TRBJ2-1,CASSPLLGDRPYNEQFF,TGTGCCAGCAGTCCACTTCTGGGGGACAGACCCTACAATGAGCAGTTCTTC
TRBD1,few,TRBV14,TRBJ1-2,CASSQTGQELLPSYTF,TGTGCCAGCAGCCAAACCGGACAGGAATTATTGCCTAGCTACACCTTC
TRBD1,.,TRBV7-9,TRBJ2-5,CASSLGDRGTQETQYF,TGTGCCAGCAGCTTAGGGGACAGGGGAACGCAAGAGACCCAGTACTTC
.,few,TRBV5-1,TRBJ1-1,CASSGDRYTEAFF,TGCGCCAGCAGCGGAGACCGGTACACTGAAGCTTTCTTT
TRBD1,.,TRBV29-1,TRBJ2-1,CSVETGTGYNEQFF,TGCAGCGTTGAGACCGGGACAGGGTACAATGAGCAGTTCTTC
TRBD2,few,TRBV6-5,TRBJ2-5,CASSLVPVGGQETQYF,TGTGCCAGCAGTTTAGTCCCGGTGGGGGGGCAAGAGACCCAGTACTTC
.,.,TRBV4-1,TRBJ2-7,CASSQEPEGDIPYEQYF,TGCGCCAGCAGCCAAGAGCCGGAAGGGGACATCCCCTACGAGCAGTACTTC
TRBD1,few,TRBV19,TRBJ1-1,CSCRRTGLNTEAFF,TGTTCTTGCCGGAGGACAGGGCTGAACACTGAAGCTTTCTTT
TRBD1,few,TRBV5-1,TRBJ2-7,CASSLAGTGTHEQYF,TGCGCCAGCAGCCTCGCCGGGACAGGGACCCACGAGCAGTACTTC
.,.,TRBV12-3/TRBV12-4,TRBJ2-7,CASTTLGSHRSYEQYF,TGTGCCAGCACCACCCTCGGGAGCCACCGCTCCTACGAGCAGTACTTC
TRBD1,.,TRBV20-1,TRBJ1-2,CSARDYRTGEANYGYTF,TGCAGTGCTAGAGATTACCGGACAGGCGAAGCTAACTATGGCTACACCTTC
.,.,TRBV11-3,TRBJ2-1,CASSSPGDRNEQFF,TGTGCCAGCAGCTCTCCGGGGGATAGGAATGAGCAGTTCTTC
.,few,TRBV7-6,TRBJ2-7,CASSLYPDGFEQYF,TGTGCCAGCAGCTTATATCCCGACGGGTTCGAGCAGTACTTC
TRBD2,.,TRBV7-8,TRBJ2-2,CASSFGASGSPGELFF,TGTGCCAGCAGCTTCGGGGCTAGCGGGAGCCCCGGGGAGCTGTTTTTT
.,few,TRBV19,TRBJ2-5,CASSIQGRWQETQYF,TGTGCCAGTAGTATCCAGGGGCGATGGCAAGAGACCCAGTACTTC
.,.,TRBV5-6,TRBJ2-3,CASSFDGPSTDTQYF,TGTGCCAGCAGCTTTGACGGACCTAGCACAGATACGCAGTATTTT
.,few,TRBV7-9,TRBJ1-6,CASSLSPGSYNSPLHF,TGTGCCAGCAGCTTATCTCCCGGCTCCTATAATTCACCCCTCCACTTT
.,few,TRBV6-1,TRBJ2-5,CASSVPILEQETQYF,TGTGCCAGCAGTGTTCCGATTTTGGAGCAAGAGACCCAGTACTTC
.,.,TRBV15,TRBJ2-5,CATSRSGRASNAETQYF,TGTGCCACCAGCAGATCGGGCCGAGCCTCAAACGCGGAGACCCAGTACTTC
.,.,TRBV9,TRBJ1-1,CASSVDQQRAEAFF,TGTGCCAGCAGCGTCGACCAGCAAAGGGCTGAAGCTTTCTTT
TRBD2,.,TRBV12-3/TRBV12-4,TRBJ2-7,CASSFEASGRYEQYF,TGTGCCAGCAGTTTCGAGGCCAGCGGGAGATACGAGCAGTACTTC
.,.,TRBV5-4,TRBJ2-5,CASSRRGEGNQETQYF,TGTGCCAGCAGCCGGCGCGGGGAAGGGAACCAAGAGACCCAGTACTTC
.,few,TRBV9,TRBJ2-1,CASSVSGIAYNEQFF,TGTGCCAGCAGCGTCAGCGGTATCGCCTACAATGAGCAGTTCTTC
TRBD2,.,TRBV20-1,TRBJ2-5,CSATGLADQETQYF,TGCAGTGCAACAGGACTAGCGGACCAAGAGACCCAGTACTTC
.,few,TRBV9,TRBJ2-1,CASSAGSGYNEQFF,TGTGCCAGCAGCGCAGGTAGCGGTTACAATGAGCAGTTCTTC
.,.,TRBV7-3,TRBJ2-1,CASRSGTYSSYNEQFF,TGTGCCAGCAGGTCGGGGACCTACAGCTCCTACAATGAGCAGTTCTTC
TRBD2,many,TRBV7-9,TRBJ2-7,CASSFGGSGSYEQYF,TGTGCCAGCAGCTTCGGCGGGAGTGGTTCCTACGAGCAGTACTTC
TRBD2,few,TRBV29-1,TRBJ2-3,CSLSVAGADTQYF,TGCAGCCTATCGGTAGCGGGAGCCGATACGCAGTATTTT
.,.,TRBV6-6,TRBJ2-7,CASSGSGTHVYEQYF,TGTGCCAGCAGCGGCTCCGGGACCCATGTGTACGAGCAGTACTTC
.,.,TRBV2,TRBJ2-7,CASSEGLHEQYF,TGTGCCAGCAGCGAGGGGTTGCACGAGCAGTACTTC
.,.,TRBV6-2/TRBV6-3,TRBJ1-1,CASRLHRDSNTEAFF,TGTGCCAGCAGGCTACACAGGGACTCGAACACTGAAGCTTTCTTT
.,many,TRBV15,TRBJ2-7,CATGRGQLYEQYF,TGTGCCACCGGTCGAGGGCAGCTCTACGAGCAGTACTTC
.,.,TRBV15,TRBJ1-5,CATGLERHQPQHF,TGTGCCACCGGGCTCGAAAGGCATCAGCCCCAGCATTTT
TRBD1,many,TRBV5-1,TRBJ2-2,CASSERQGGTGELFF,TGCGCCAGCAGCGAACGACAGGGGGGCACCGGGGAGCTGTTTTTT
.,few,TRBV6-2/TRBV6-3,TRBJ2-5,CASKGPPHQETQYF,TGTGCCAGCAAGGGACCACCTCACCAAGAGACCCAGTACTTC
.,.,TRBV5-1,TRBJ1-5,CASSLGYGAGSNQPQHF,TGCGCCAGCAGCTTAGGATACGGGGCGGGTAGCAATCAGCCCCAGCATTTT
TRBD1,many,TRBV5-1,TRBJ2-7,CASSLYRGYEQYF,TGTGCCAGCAGCTTATACAGGGGATACGAGCAGTACTTC
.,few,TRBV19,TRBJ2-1,CASSIRSGDNEQFF,TGTGCCAGTAGTATAAGGAGTGGGGACAATGAGCAGTTCTTC
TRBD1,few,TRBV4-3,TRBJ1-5,CASSQDHRQGGQPQHF,TGCGCCAGCAGCCAAGATCACCGACAGGGAGGCCAGCCCCAGCATTTT
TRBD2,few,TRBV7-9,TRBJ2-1,CASRTHGGNEQFF,TGTGCCAGCAGAACCCACGGGGGGAATGAGCAGTTCTTC
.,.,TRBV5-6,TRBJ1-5,CASSLGWAQPQHF,TGTGCCAGCAGCTTGGGATGGGCTCAGCCCCAGCATTTT
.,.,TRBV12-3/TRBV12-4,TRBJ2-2,CASSLGGSGSSGELFF,TGTGCCAGCAGTTTAGGGGGGTCAGGGAGTAGCGGGGAGCTGTTTTTT
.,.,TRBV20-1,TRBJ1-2,CSARGEGKNGYTF,TGCAGTGCTAGAGGGGAGGGGAAGAATGGCTACACCTTC
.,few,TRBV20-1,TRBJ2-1,CSAYYQGPEQFF,TGCAGTGCTTACTACCAGGGGCCTGAGCAGTTCTTC
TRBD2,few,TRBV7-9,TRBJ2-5,CASSSTLAVEVDQYF,TGTGCCAGCAGCTCGACGCTAGCGGTGGAGGTGGACCAGTACTTC
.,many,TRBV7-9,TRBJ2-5,CASSPVGETQYF,TGTGCCAGCAGCCCCGTGGGTGAGACCCAGTACTTC
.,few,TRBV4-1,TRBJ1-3,CASSRNLDSSGNTIYF,TGCGCCAGCAGCCGAAATCTTGATTCCTCTGGAAACACCATATATTTT
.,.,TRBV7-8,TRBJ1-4,CASSYLGGTGFKGINEKLFF,TGTGCCAGCAGCTACCTTGGCGGAACAGGGTTTAAGGGTATTAATGAAAAACTGTTTTTT
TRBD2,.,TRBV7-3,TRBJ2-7,CASSLSGRGPYEQYF,TGTGCCAGCAGCCTTAGCGGGAGAGGTCCCTACGAGCAGTACTTC
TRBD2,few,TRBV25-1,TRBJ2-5,CASSAPSGRAGETQYF,TGTGCCAGCAGCGCCCCAAGCGGGAGGGCCGGGGAGACCCAGTACTTC
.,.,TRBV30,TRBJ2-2,CAWIRFSNTGELFF,TGTGCCTGGATACGATTTTCGAACACCGGGGAGCTGTTTTTT
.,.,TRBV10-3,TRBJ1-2,CAISERADGYTF,TGTGCCATCAGTGAGAGGGCAGATGGCTACACCTTC
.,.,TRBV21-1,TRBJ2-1,CATRAPGADEQFF,TGTGCCACTCGGGCTCCAGGGGCGGATGAGCAGTTCTTC
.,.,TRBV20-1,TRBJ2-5,CSARREQELRETQYF,TGCAGTGCTAGGAGGGAACAGGAACTTCGAGAGACCCAGTACTTC
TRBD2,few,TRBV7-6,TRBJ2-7,CASSLRGGALGVYEQYF,TGTGCCAGCAGCTTACGGGGGGGGGCCCTGGGTGTCTACGAGCAGTACTTC
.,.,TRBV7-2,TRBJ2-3,CASSLSLADTQYF,TGTGCCAGCAGCTTATCATTGGCAGATACGCAGTATTTT
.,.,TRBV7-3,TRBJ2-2,CASSEGRRTGELFF,TGTGCCAGCAGCGAGGGCCGACGCACCGGGGAGCTGTTTTTT